This T cell receptor beta chain was sequenced for a study of cytomegalovirus exposure and HLA in healthy donors. CDR3 size: 14 residues. V was clipped by 0 bases and J by 3 bases, with 9 bases between them. CDR1 and CDR2 from the germline V gene are SGHDT and YYEEEE. PCR employed 60 Vbeta and 13 Jbeta primers. Clones were read by immunoSEQ multiplex PCR, and TCRdb kept only the in-frame ones, dropping some. The table lists 210,000 or so clones, around 80% of them singletons, with roughly 0.75% in the top ten. This clone has a single count. This sequence originates from a boy aged 2-15 years in good health and CMV-seronegative. V is TRBV5-6 and J is TRBJ1-2; D gene unclear. Sequenced material: PBMCs. The DNA for the CDR3 is TGTGCCAGCAGCTTGGGCGCCACTGACTATGGCTACACCTTC. Its protein product is CASSLGATDYGYTF.